This TCR beta chain stems from a study of blood T cell repertoires in COVID-19. Germline loops: CDR1 LNHDA, CDR2 SQIVND (reference sequence). The CDR3 spans 13 residues. Trimming at V came to 9 bases and at J to 4 bases, leaving 3 bases not matched to a gene. Measured with immunoSEQ multiplex PCR; TCRdb has only the in-frame clones, and not every one. The data contain over 150,000 clones, approximately 84% of them seen just once; the ten biggest clones take up 3.2%. This clone was counted once. The clonotype was recovered from a woman aged 30 to 39 who had recovered from COVID-19. The chain carries TRBV19 and TRBJ1-2; 12 bases fit TRBD1. Sequenced sample: PBMCs or T cells enriched from blood (not recorded which). The CDR3 here is CASRDRGPYGYTF. CDR3 nucleotides: TGTGCCAGCCGGGACAGGGGGCCCTATGGCTACACCTTC. Complete variable domain (other parts from reference TRBV19 and TRBJ1-2): DGGITQSPKYLFRKEGQNVTLSCEQNLNHDAMYWYRQDPGQGLRLIYYSQIVNDFQKGDIAEGYSVSREKKESFPLTVTSAQKNPTAFYLCASRDRGPYGYTFGSGTRLTVV.